Sequencing of this T cell receptor (beta chain) was carried out in a study of T cell responses to AZD1222 COVID-19 vaccine. Study in general: Pooling of second doses given at about 4 or about 12 weeks was done. Findings of the study overall: Scientists sampled the repertoires only once the peak T cell response had passed. Spike-wide vaccine-associated CD4 TCRs dominated at 160-218 and 743-854. Donors in the cohort were predominantly white British and more often female, and clonal diversity was possibly underestimated.

Measured with immunoSEQ multiplex PCR; TCRdb has only the in-frame clones, and not every one. The sample has 150,000 or so clones; around nine tenths are singletons. On this clone itself: Its antigen is currently unknown.

Germline CDR1 SNHLY, CDR2 FYNNEI. The CDR3 runs to 12 residues. The V end was cut by 6 bases, the J end by 6 bases, with 11 bases between. The rearrangement joins TRBV2 to TRBJ1-1; D possibly corresponds to TRBD1 (5 bases). This specimen consisted of peripheral blood, obtained on day 0 of AZD1222 vaccination. This TCR derives from an adult in good health. In DNA, the CDR3 is TGTGCCAGCAGGAGGGGAGGGTCTGAAGCTTTCTTT. This codes for CASRRGGSEAFF. Supplemented by reference TRBV2 and TRBJ1-1, the full variable domain reads EPEVTQTPSHQVTQMGQEVILRCVPISNHLYFYWYRQILGQKVEFLVSFYNNEISEKSEIFDDQFSVERPDGSNFTLKIRSTKLEDSAMYFCASRRGGSEAFFGQGTRLTVV.